Each of the 24 T cell receptor beta chains below was sequenced from the same sample in a study of low-dose radiotherapy and immunotherapy resistance in tumors. Regarding time point: after trial treatment. Documented treatment: LDRT plus nivolumab, ipilimumab, low-dose cyclophosphamide and aspirin (RACIN trial). Priming of first-strand cDNA relied on TRAV- and TRBV-specific primers (covering alpha and beta chains). For amplifying TCRs, the PCR ran for about 20 cycles with Phusion, which was used together with a constant-region primer and the adapter on the V primers. In TCRdb, the reads were re-called with MiXCR into one record per CDR3 protein. The sample contains some 94,000 distinct CDR3 sequences, about 20% of which appear only once. The source material was PBMCs, sampled after low-dose radiotherapy plus immunotherapy. These receptor sequences come from a female donor with ovarian cancer.

To note about this clonotype: A far larger clone is off by one base, so a read error is likely. This chain connects TRBV5-3 to TRBJ2-7; 12 nucleotides align to TRBD1. TRBV5-3 is assigned to the ORF class and has an uncertain function. The CDR3 extends over 15 amino acids. Written as DNA, the CDR3 is TGTGCCAGCAGCTTGGGGACAGGGGGCGGGGTAGAGCAGTACTTC. This sequence encodes CASSLGTGGGVEQYF.

This clonotype has a count of ten or more. The chain is built from TRBV12-3 or TRBV12-4 and TRBJ1-2; the match to TRBD1 covers 8 bases. The CDR3 is 15 residues long. With V trimmed by 7 bases and J by 0 bases, 7 bases remained unmatched. Here the CDR3 DNA reads TGTGCCAGCACCATAGGACAGGGAGCTAACTATGGCTACACCTTC. The encoded protein is CASTIGQGANYGYTF.

This clonotype was seen repeatedly, ten times or more. V gene TRBV4-1 combines with J gene TRBJ1-3; D not resolved. CDR1 is MGHRA, CDR2 YSYEKL, per germline. V gave up 2 bases and J gave up 3 bases, with 11 bases separating them. The CDR3 runs to 15 residues. CDR3 region: CASSQFSEIGNTIYF. CDR3 sequence (DNA): TGCGCCAGCAGCCAATTTTCGGAGATTGGAAACACCATATATTTT.

To note about this clonotype: A far larger clone is a single base away, which makes a read error likely. The chain has TRBV4-2 and TRBJ2-1; D perhaps matches TRBD1 (6 bases). CDR1 and CDR2 (germline): LGHNA, YNFKEQ. V was pared by 3 bases and J by 10 bases, with 19 bases between. This CDR3 region has 15 residues. CDR3 protein: CASSQGNTGNYEQFF. The CDR3 DNA sequence: TGTGCCAGCAGCCAGGGGAATACAGGGAACTACGAGCAGTTCTTC.

This clonotype was found many times. The V and J genes are TRBV28 and TRBJ1-1; the match to TRBD1 covers 8 bases. Germline CDR1 MDHEN, CDR2 SYDVKM. CDR3 size: 14 residues. V was clipped by 2 bases and J by 10 bases; unmatched bases: 9. The CDR3 region has the DNA TGTGCCAGCAGTTTAAGGGCAGGGGGCGCAGCAGCTTTCTTT. Translating gives CASSLRAGGAAAFF. Drawing the rest from reference TRBV28 and TRBJ1-1, the complete variable domain is DVKVTQSSRYLVKRTGEKVFLECVQDMDHENMFWYRQDPGLGLRLIYFSYDVKMKEKGDIPEGYSVSREKKERFSLILESASTNQTSMYLCASSLRAGGAAAFFGQGTRLTVV.

This clonotype was seen repeatedly, ten times or more. The rearrangement links TRBV5-1 to TRBJ1-5, with D unclear. The CDR3 runs 15 residues. Germline CDR1 SGHRS, CDR2 YFSETQ. Deletions cut 0 bases from V and 2 bases from J, with 9 bases between. CDR3 region: CASSLDGIGNQPQHF. Written as DNA, the CDR3 is TGCGCCAGCAGCTTGGACGGAATTGGCAATCAGCCCCAGCATTTT.

In this sample, this clonotype turned up many times. The chain uses TRBV19 and TRBJ2-3, with TRBD2 matching over 10 bases. Germline V gives CDR1 LNHDA, CDR2 SQIVND (reference sequence). This CDR3 comprises 16 residues. V gave up 5 bases and J gave up 4 bases; unmatched junction bases: 9. The CDR3 region has the DNA TGTGCCAGTAGTCTGGGACTAGCGAAGTGGGCAGATACGCAGTATTTT. The encoded protein is CASSLGLAKWADTQYF.

This chain uses TRBV28 with TRBJ1-4; 8 positions agree with TRBD1. There are 18 residues in the CDR3. After removal of 2 bases from V and 2 bases from J, the junction contained 10 bases not matched to a gene. The V gene's germline CDR1 is MDHEN and CDR2 SYDVKM. The CDR3 reads CASSLTRTGRATNEKLFF. The CDR3 DNA is TGTGCCAGCAGTTTAACCAGGACAGGGAGGGCGACTAATGAAAAACTGTTTTTT.

This clonotype has a count of ten or more. The rearrangement joins TRBV5-6 to TRBJ2-1, with 11 nucleotides matching TRBD2. J was trimmed by 10 bases and V by 1 base; bases with no gene match: 10. Germline V gene data show CDR1 as SGHDT and CDR2 as YYEEEE. The CDR3 has 16 residues. For the CDR3, the DNA is TGTGCCAGCAGCTTGTTGGGGACTAGCGGAACCCAGGAGCAGTTCTTC. Its protein is CASSLLGTSGTQEQFF.

This clonotype has a count of ten or more. The rearrangement links TRBV27 to TRBJ2-1; 8 nucleotides match TRBD2. The CDR3 totals 17 residues. CDR1 is MNHEY and CDR2 is SMNVEV in the germline V gene (reference sequence). V trimming: 6 bases; J trimming: 0 bases; junction bases outside the gene matches: 10. This chain's CDR3 is CASSPPGLGHSYNEQFF. CDR3 in DNA: TGTGCCAGCAGCCCGCCGGGACTAGGACACTCCTACAATGAGCAGTTCTTC.

This clonotype has a count of ten or more. This chain joins TRBV12-3 or TRBV12-4 and TRBJ1-5; perhaps TRBD1 as D (6 bases). The V end lost 1 base, the J end lost 3 bases, and 10 bases lay between the germline ends. The CDR3 runs to 15 residues. CDR3 nucleotide sequence: TGTGCCAGCAGTTTAGGAGGACAGCACAATCAGCCCCAGCATTTT. This sequence encodes CASSLGGQHNQPQHF.

About this clonotype: The DNA is left out, because the CDR3 cannot be placed on it with certainty; the CDR3 is given as TCRdb lists it. The chain has TRBV24-1 and TRBJ2-2; no check of the table's D call, TRBD1, against the DNA was made. CDR1 is KGHDR and CDR2 is SFDVKD in the germline V gene. Both ends counted, the CDR3 spans 23 residues. CDR3 region: CATSDLGQDTGELFFVFFFFFFF.

This clonotype has a count of ten or more. The chain combines TRBV28 with TRBJ1-1; D unclear. The CDR3 has 14 amino acids. Germline CDR1 MDHEN, CDR2 SYDVKM. Trimming pared 6 bases from V and 1 base from J, leaving 12 bases between. CDR3 region: CASRPHGRNTEAFF. CDR3 sequence (DNA): TGTGCCAGCAGGCCTCATGGCCGGAACACTGAAGCTTTCTTT.

This clonotype has a count of ten or more. The J gene is TRBJ2-3, the V gene TRBV5-6, with D possibly being TRBD1 or TRBD2 (5 bases each). Germline V gene sequence: CDR1 SGHDT, CDR2 YYEEEE. The CDR3 sequence is 16 residues long. The V and J ends lost 2 bases and 1 base respectively, with 14 bases between them. Here the CDR3 reads CASSFYTGRGTDTQYF. CDR3 nucleotide sequence: TGTGCCAGCAGCTTTTATACGGGGCGCGGCACAGATACGCAGTATTTT.

The chain is built from TRBV6-1 and TRBJ2-7; D is perhaps TRBD1 or TRBD2 (6 bases each). Germline CDR1 and CDR2: MNHNS and SASEGT. Trimming pared 4 bases from V and 2 bases from J, leaving 15 bases between. This CDR3 region has 15 residues. CDR3 nucleotide sequence: TGTGCCAGCAGTGGCGGGACACGGCTAACCTACGAGCAGTACTTC. This sequence encodes CASSGGTRLTYEQYF.

This clonotype was counted at least ten times. The CDR3 sequence is CASSGQGHYNEQFF. For the CDR3, the DNA is TGTGCCAGCAGCGGACAGGGTCATTACAATGAGCAGTTCTTC. The rearrangement joins TRBV11-3 to TRBJ2-1; the match to TRBD1 covers 8 bases. The CDR3 runs to 14 residues. The trim removed 5 bases at V and 4 bases at J, leaving 4 bases unmatched. The germline CDR1 and CDR2 sequences are SGHNT and YENEEA.

This clonotype appeared many times. The rearrangement joins TRBV7-2 to TRBJ2-1; 10 bases map to TRBD2. This CDR3 spans 14 amino acids. Germline V CDR1 and CDR2: SGHTA, FQGNSA. The junction had 6 bases not matched to a gene; V was cut back by 6 bases and J by 7 bases. The CDR3 spells CASRAGGPGNEQFF. CDR3 coding DNA: TGTGCCAGCAGAGCGGGAGGGCCTGGGAATGAGCAGTTCTTC.

This clonotype was counted at least ten times. This chain uses TRBV7-2 with TRBJ2-5; no clear D. Germline assignment: CDR1 SGHTA and CDR2 FQGNSA. The CDR3 is 13 residues long. With 1 base removed from V and 1 base from J, the gap between germline ends came to 4 bases. The CDR3 region has the DNA TGTGCCAGCAGCTTAGGCAGCCAAGAGACCCAGTACTTC. Translation: CASSLGSQETQYF.

This clonotype has a count of ten or more. V is TRBV9 and J is TRBJ1-2, with a weak D call TRBD1 (5 bases). The CDR3 totals 9 residues. Looked up from germline, CDR1 is SGDLS and CDR2 is YYNGEE. Trimming took 7 bases from V and 8 from J, leaving 6 bases between them. In nucleotides, the CDR3 is TGTGCCAGCGGGGCGGGCTACACCTTC. This encodes CASGAGYTF. The full variable domain, completed using reference TRBV9 and TRBJ1-2, is DSGVTQTPKHLITATGQRVTLRCSPRSGDLSVYWYQQSLDQGLQFLIQYYNGEERAKGNILERFSAQQFPDLHSELNLSSLELGDSALYFCASGAGYTFGSGTRLTVV.

This clonotype was seen ten or more times. The chain is built from TRBV5-5 and TRBJ1-1, with D uncertain. The CDR3 spans 11 residues. The ends were cut back, 0 bases at V and 6 bases at J, with 3 bases in the middle. Per germline, CDR1 SGHKS and CDR2 YYEKEE (reference sequence). The CDR3 is CASSLGPEAFF. The CDR3 DNA sequence: TGTGCCAGCAGCTTGGGACCTGAAGCTTTCTTT.

The CDR3 nucleotides are TGTGCCAGTAGTATCCCCGGACAGGGGCAGAGCAATCAGCCCCAGCATTTT. It codes for CASSIPGQGQSNQPQHF. This chain joins TRBV19 and TRBJ1-5, with TRBD1 matching 9 bases. This CDR3 region has 17 residues. J lost 1 base, V lost 3 bases, and 7 bases had no gene match. Germline V gene data show CDR1 as LNHDA and CDR2 as SQIVND (reference sequence).

This clonotype was observed many times. The V gene is TRBV14, the J gene TRBJ2-3; unclear D gene. The CDR3 is made up of 15 amino acids. Per the germline V gene, CDR1 is SGHDN and CDR2 is FVKESK. V was pared by 2 bases and J by 2 bases, with 11 bases between. The CDR3 protein is CASSQNQVSTDTQYF. CDR3 DNA: TGTGCCAGCAGCCAAAACCAGGTATCCACAGATACGCAGTATTTT.

This clonotype has a single count. The rearrangement links TRBV20-1 to TRBJ2-7, with 8 bases identical to TRBD1. The trim removed 4 bases at V and 3 bases at J, leaving 5 bases unmatched. The CDR3 totals 13 residues. Looked up from germline, CDR1 is DFQATT and CDR2 is SNEGSKA (reference sequence). The CDR3 DNA sequence: TGCAGTGCTACTGGGACAGGACACTACGAGCAGTACTTC. Its protein is CSATGTGHYEQYF.

The rearrangement links TRBV7-2 to TRBJ2-1; 12 nucleotides line up with TRBD1. V dropped 1 base and J dropped 7; count of bases not matched to a gene: 5. CDR1 and CDR2 from the germline V gene are SGHTA and FQGNSA. The CDR3 is made up of 16 amino acids. CDR3 residues: CASSLDSGQGANEQFF. The CDR3 bases are TGTGCCAGCAGCTTAGATTCGGGACAGGGGGCAAATGAGCAGTTCTTC.